This entry lists 27 T cell receptor beta chains sequenced from one sample in a study of T cell responses to AZD1222 COVID-19 vaccine. Profiled with immunoSEQ multiplex PCR; TCRdb holds only in-frame clones, not every one. This sample has 150,000 or so clones, with over 85% found just once. The sequencing here drew on peripheral blood, taken on day 0 of AZD1222 vaccination. The receptors originated from an adult in good health.

The rearrangement uses TRBV6-6 and TRBJ1-1; D gene uncertain. The germline gives CDR1 MNHNY, CDR2 SVGAGI (reference sequence). This CDR3 spans 14 amino acids. The V end lost 1 base, the J end lost 6 bases, and 12 bases lay between the germline ends. The DNA of the CDR3 is TGTGCCAGCAGTTACTGGCGGGAGAAGGCTGAAGCTTTCTTT. It yields the protein CASSYWREKAEAFF.

The chain joins TRBV19 to TRBJ2-2, with 8 positions matching TRBD2. Per germline, CDR1 LNHDA and CDR2 SQIVND (reference sequence). The CDR3 totals 15 residues. V gave up 10 bases and J gave up 3 bases; unmatched junction bases: 10. The CDR3 reads CATKKVLADTGELFF. The DNA of the CDR3 is TGTGCCACCAAAAAGGTACTAGCGGACACCGGGGAGCTGTTTTTT.

CDR3 nucleotides: TGTGCCTGGAGTGGACGACAGGGGAGGAACACTGAAGCTTTCTTT. Encoded protein: CAWSGRQGRNTEAFF. The chain recombines TRBV30 with TRBJ1-1; TRBD1 matches 8 bases. Germline lookup yields CDR1 GTSNPN and CDR2 SVGIG (reference sequence). The CDR3 runs 15 residues. With V trimmed by 1 base and J by 1 base, 5 bases remained unmatched. The full variable domain, completed using reference TRBV30 and TRBJ1-1, is SQTIHQWPATLVQPVGSPLSLECTVEGTSNPNLYWYRQAAGRGLQLLFYSVGIGQISSEVPQNLSASRPQDRQFILSSKKLLLSDSGFYLCAWSGRQGRNTEAFFGQGTRLTVV.

The CDR3 loop is CASSLTGRGSPLHF. In DNA, the CDR3 is TGTGCCAGCAGCTTAACCGGGAGGGGATCACCCCTCCACTTT. This chain connects TRBV7-3 to TRBJ1-6, with D possibly matching TRBD1 (5 bases). Trimming left V 0 bases short and J 10 bases short, with 10 bases between. This CDR3 is built from 14 residues. Germline V CDR1 and CDR2: SGHTA, FQGTGA.

Only one count was recorded for this clone. The genes are TRBV18 and TRBJ1-1; no definite D call. Germline CDR1 KGHSH, CDR2 LQKENI. V lost 4 bases to trimming and J lost 4 bases, with 7 bases between them. CDR3 size: 12 residues. CDR3 residues: CASSRTRTEAFF. The CDR3 DNA reads TGTGCCAGCTCACGGACGCGCACTGAAGCTTTCTTT.

The rearrangement uses TRBV7-6 and TRBJ2-7, with TRBD2 matching 8 bases. Germline values: CDR1 SGHVS, CDR2 FNYEAQ. The CDR3 has 16 residues. V shed 1 base and J 3 bases; nucleotides not matched to a gene: 8. This chain's CDR3 is CASSLGGSGGVYEQYF. CDR3 nucleotide sequence: TGTGCCAGCAGCTTAGGGGGGTCGGGAGGGGTCTACGAGCAGTACTTC.

Concerning this clone: Other DNA sequences within the sample encode an identical CDR3. The chain links TRBV20-1 to TRBJ1-2, with no clear D. V lost 1 base and J lost 8, with 8 bases in between. The CDR3 extends over 11 amino acids. The germline gives CDR1 DFQATT, CDR2 SNEGSKA (reference sequence). The CDR3 DNA is TGCAGTGCTAGAGGATCTTTAGGCTACACCTTC. Translating gives CSARGSLGYTF.

The rearrangement joins TRBV5-1 to TRBJ1-1; 8 bases fit TRBD1. The V gene's germline CDR1 is SGHRS and CDR2 YFSETQ. This CDR3 has 13 amino acids. V trimming: 4 bases; J trimming: 4 bases; junction bases outside the gene matches: 3. The CDR3 sequence is CASSVDRGTEAFF. The CDR3 DNA follows: TGCGCCAGCAGCGTAGACAGGGGCACTGAAGCTTTCTTT.

This chain joins TRBV6-2 or TRBV6-3 and TRBJ2-7; no reliable D call. Germline V gene lookup returns CDR1 MNHEY and CDR2 SVGEGT. Trimming took 6 bases from V and 0 from J, leaving 18 bases between them. The CDR3 contains 16 residues. In nucleotides, the CDR3 is TGTGCCAGCAGCCCCCGCGGCGCGACAAGCTCCTACGAGCAGTACTTC. It translates to CASSPRGATSSYEQYF.

The chain uses TRBV7-2 and TRBJ1-2; 7 nucleotides agree with TRBD1. After removal of 1 base from V and 2 bases from J, the junction contained 7 bases not matched to a gene. The CDR3 loop spans 16 amino acids. The germline V gene encodes CDR1 SGHTA and CDR2 FQGNSA. CDR3 sequence (DNA): TGTGCCAGCAGCTTAGAGGGGGGCAGGGGGAACTATGGCTACACCTTC. Translating it yields CASSLEGGRGNYGYTF.

The rearrangement uses TRBV12-3 or TRBV12-4 and TRBJ1-1; D is unclear. The CDR3 is made up of 13 amino acids. Trimming removed 8 bases from V and 11 bases from J, with 21 bases in between. The CDR3 DNA follows: TGTGCCAGCTCTCAACCCCTGACCCCGGTCGCTTTCTTT. Its protein product is CASSQPLTPVAFF.

This chain uses TRBV7-2 with TRBJ1-3; the match to TRBD1 covers 11 bases. V gave up 6 bases and J gave up 3 bases; unmatched junction bases: 4. The V gene's germline CDR1 is SGHTA and CDR2 FQGNSA. The CDR3 contains 15 residues. The CDR3 coding sequence is TGTGCCAGCAGGCGGACAGGGGGCGATGGAAACACCATATATTTT. Translating it yields CASRRTGGDGNTIYF. Full variable domain (rest looked up from reference TRBV7-2 and TRBJ1-3): GAGVSQSPSNKVTEKGKDVELRCDPISGHTALYWYRQSLGQGLEFLIYFQGNSAPDKSGLPSDRFSAERTGGSVSTLTIQRTQQEDSAVYLCASRRTGGDGNTIYFGEGSWLTVV.

This clone has only one observation. J is TRBJ1-5 and V is TRBV5-5, with D unresolved. This CDR3 is built from 14 residues. V lost 2 bases to trimming and J lost 9 bases, with 15 bases between them. From germline, CDR1 is SGHKS and CDR2 YYEKEE (reference sequence). The CDR3 coding sequence is TGTGCCAGCAGCTTATACGGGCCAGGTTTGCCCCAGCATTTT. As protein: CASSLYGPGLPQHF.

The chain recombines TRBV25-1 with TRBJ1-6; tentative D call: TRBD1 (5 bases). Germline V gene sequence: CDR1 MGHDK, CDR2 SYGVNS. This CDR3 has 14 amino acids. V lost 7 bases to trimming and J lost 10 bases, with 17 bases between them. The CDR3 DNA sequence: TGTGCCAGCACTGCCCTCGGGACGAGATCACCCCTCCACTTT. Its translation: CASTALGTRSPLHF.

The chain combines TRBV6-1 with TRBJ2-7, with D hard to call. Germline V CDR1 and CDR2: MNHNS, SASEGT. The CDR3 covers 15 residues. V was pared by 2 bases and J by 4 bases, with 15 bases between. The CDR3 protein is CASSESLNPSYEQYF. DNA for the CDR3: TGTGCCAGCAGTGAATCCCTTAACCCCAGTTACGAGCAGTACTTC.

The chain recombines TRBV28 with TRBJ1-5; no firm D call. Trimming cost V 2 bases and J 5 bases, with 19 bases left between them. This CDR3 region has 17 residues. In germline, CDR1 is MDHEN, CDR2 SYDVKM. The CDR3 sequence: CASSLGNFWLSHQPQHF. In DNA form, the CDR3 reads TGTGCCAGCAGTTTAGGCAACTTCTGGCTGAGTCATCAGCCCCAGCATTTT. The full variable domain, in which reference TRBV28 and TRBJ1-5 provide the parts outside the CDR3, is DVKVTQSSRYLVKRTGEKVFLECVQDMDHENMFWYRQDPGLGLRLIYFSYDVKMKEKGDIPEGYSVSREKKERFSLILESASTNQTSMYLCASSLGNFWLSHQPQHFGDGTRLSIL.

The chain employs TRBV2 and TRBJ2-1, with TRBD2 identical over 11 bases. The V and J ends lost 2 bases and 7 bases, in that order; junction bases with no gene match: 4. Germline loops: CDR1 SNHLY, CDR2 FYNNEI. CDR3 size: 15 residues. This CDR3 reads CASSEQLAGANEQFF. As DNA, the CDR3 is TGTGCCAGCAGTGAACAACTAGCGGGAGCGAATGAGCAGTTCTTC.

The chain carries TRBV11-3 and TRBJ2-5; possibly TRBD1 or TRBD2 for D (5 bases each). Per the germline V gene, CDR1 is SGHNT and CDR2 is YENEEA. V was cut by 5 bases and J by 5 bases, with 21 bases left in between. CDR3 length: 16 residues. The CDR3 sequence: CASSQGAFSDGETQYF. In DNA form, the CDR3 reads TGTGCCAGCAGCCAGGGAGCGTTTTCGGATGGGGAGACCCAGTACTTC.

This chain joins TRBV10-3 and TRBJ1-1, with 8 bases fitting TRBD1. Germline V CDR1 and CDR2: ENHRY, SYGVKD. J lost 6 bases, V lost 8 bases, and 5 bases had no gene match. The CDR3 has 12 residues. For the CDR3, the DNA is TGTGCCATCGGACAGGGCCCAGCTGAAGCTTTCTTT. Protein: CAIGQGPAEAFF.

V is TRBV2 and J is TRBJ1-6; no definite D call. Germline assignment: CDR1 SNHLY and CDR2 FYNNEI. V lost 8 bases, J lost 4 bases, and 15 bases lay in between. The CDR3 covers 15 residues. This CDR3 reads CASLPLGSYNSPLHF. As DNA, the CDR3 is TGTGCCAGCCTACCGTTAGGTTCTTATAATTCACCCCTCCACTTT.

V is TRBV5-3 and J is TRBJ2-1; 9 bases are shared with TRBD2. TRBV5-3 is an ORF, and what it does is uncertain. CDR3 size: 15 residues. V trimming: 0 bases; J trimming: 8 bases; junction bases outside the gene matches: 6. Here the CDR3 reads CARSLVAGACDEQFF. The CDR3 DNA is TGTGCCAGAAGCTTGGTAGCGGGAGCCTGCGATGAGCAGTTCTTC.

V gene TRBV6-5 combines with J gene TRBJ1-1, with D possibly matching TRBD1 (5 bases). Germline loops: CDR1 MNHEY, CDR2 SVGAGI. The V end lost 6 bases, the J end lost 0 bases, and 11 bases lay between the germline ends. This CDR3 region has 14 residues. In nucleotides, the CDR3 is TGTGCCAGCAGCCGCCCAGGGTTGAACACTGAAGCTTTCTTT. It specifies CASSRPGLNTEAFF.

V usage is TRBV3-1 (or the pseudogene TRBV3-2) and J usage is TRBJ2-3; possibly TRBD2 for D (6 bases). V lost 0 bases to trimming and J lost 2 bases, with 9 bases between them. The germline V gene has CDR1 LGHDT and CDR2 YNNKEL (reference sequence). CDR3 length equals 15 residues. CDR3: CASSQDKRVTDTQYF. In DNA form, the CDR3 reads TGTGCCAGCAGCCAAGATAAGCGGGTCACAGATACGCAGTATTTT.

The chain joins TRBV9 to TRBJ1-2; D gene ambiguous. This CDR3 contains 13 residues. The V gene's germline CDR1 is SGDLS and CDR2 YYNGEE. Trimming stripped 3 bases from V and 2 bases from J, with 8 bases between. The CDR3 bases are TGTGCCAGCAGCGCGTATAAGAACTATGGCTACACCTTC. This gives the protein CASSAYKNYGYTF.

This chain joins TRBV24-1 and TRBJ1-5, with no clear D. Germline assignment: CDR1 KGHDR and CDR2 SFDVKD. The CDR3 is 15 amino acids. The ends were cut back, 3 bases at V and 6 bases at J, with 14 bases in the middle. CDR3 nucleotide sequence: TGTGCCACCAGTGATCCAAGGAGTTCAGGTCAGCCCCAGCATTTT. Translated, it gives CATSDPRSSGQPQHF.

The chain employs TRBV5-4 and TRBJ1-5; D may be TRBD1 (6 bases). The CDR3 totals 15 residues. From germline, CDR1 is SGHNT and CDR2 YYREEE (reference sequence). Trimming took off 2 bases at V and 0 bases at J, with 9 bases between the two ends. The CDR3 here is CASSFGGLSNQPQHF. The CDR3 coding sequence is TGTGCCAGCAGCTTCGGGGGGCTTAGCAATCAGCCCCAGCATTTT.

The chain has TRBV5-6 and TRBJ2-7, with D perhaps matching TRBD1 (5 bases). This CDR3 has 15 amino acids. The germline gives CDR1 SGHDT, CDR2 YYEEEE. Deletions cut 0 bases from V and 2 bases from J, with 12 bases between. The CDR3 sequence is CASSLGVGAPYEQYF. CDR3 sequence (DNA): TGTGCCAGCAGCTTGGGTGTAGGGGCCCCCTACGAGCAGTACTTC.